This entry is about one T cell receptor (beta chain). Its target is not known. The data are from a study of long-term antiretroviral therapy in people with HIV. Study-level points and caveats: The study found narrower CDR3 length ranges in HIV repertoires than in controls. Repertoire composition at all time points was dominated by clones that had expanded before ART.

The assay, immunoSEQ v3.0, was run at survey level. A target of roughly 40,000-50,000 T-cell genomes per sample was set for sequencing. Sequenced by immunoSEQ multiplex PCR; TCRdb stores in-frame clones only, minus some. Here the sample spans more than 20,000 clones, less than 85% being singletons. CDR3 length: 13 residues. J was trimmed by 4 bases and V by 5 bases; bases with no gene match: 5. Germline assignment: CDR1 MNHEY and CDR2 SMNVEV (reference sequence). V gene TRBV27 combines with J gene TRBJ2-7; 7 bases align to TRBD2. The receptor was isolated from a man in his forties with HIV. The material sequenced was unsorted PBMCs, taken 2.3 years after starting antiretroviral therapy. Written as DNA, the CDR3 is TGTGCCAGCAGTCCCCCCGGGGGGTACGAGCAGTACTTC. Encoded protein: CASSPPGGYEQYF.